The present TCR beta chain was sequenced within a study of blood T cell repertoires in COVID-19. As for the study in general: The samples span acute and convalescent COVID-19 from the United States, Italy and Spain. PBMCs, B-cell-depleted T cells, or T cells were the source of the cDNA or gDNA that made up the material.

Trimming cost V 5 bases and J 8 bases, with 10 bases left between them. This CDR3 has 11 residues. From germline, CDR1 is DFQATT and CDR2 SNEGSKA (reference sequence). This clone was seen a single time. In the authors' methods: Counts of nucleated cells, estimated from reference gene primer amplification, were obtained. The protocol was immunoSEQ multiplex PCR, while the TCRdb copy is restricted to in-frame clones and leaves out a portion. Clone size and the V and J calls come from that table; the DNA yielded D and trimming. The table includes roughly 47,000 clones, about 90% detected once. Material for sequencing was peripheral blood. This TCR was sampled from a man aged 45 to 65 with acute or convalescent COVID-19. This chain connects TRBV20-1 to TRBJ2-1; D is undetermined. CDR3 in DNA: TGCAGTGCTGAACTCCGCGATGAGCAGTTCTTC. As protein: CSAELRDEQFF.